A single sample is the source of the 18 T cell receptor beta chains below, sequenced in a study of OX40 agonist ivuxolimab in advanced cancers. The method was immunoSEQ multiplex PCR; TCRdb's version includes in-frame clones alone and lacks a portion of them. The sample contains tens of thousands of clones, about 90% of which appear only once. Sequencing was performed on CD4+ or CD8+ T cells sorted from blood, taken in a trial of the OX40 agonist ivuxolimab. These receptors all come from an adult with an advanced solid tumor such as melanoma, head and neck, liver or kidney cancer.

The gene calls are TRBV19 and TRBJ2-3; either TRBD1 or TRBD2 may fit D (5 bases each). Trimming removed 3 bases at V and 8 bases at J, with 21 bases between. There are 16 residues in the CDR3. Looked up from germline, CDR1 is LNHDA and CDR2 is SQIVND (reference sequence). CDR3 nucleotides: TGTGCCAGTAGTATGACGATAGCGTCAGACGGGGCTACGCAGTATTTT. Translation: CASSMTIASDGATQYF.

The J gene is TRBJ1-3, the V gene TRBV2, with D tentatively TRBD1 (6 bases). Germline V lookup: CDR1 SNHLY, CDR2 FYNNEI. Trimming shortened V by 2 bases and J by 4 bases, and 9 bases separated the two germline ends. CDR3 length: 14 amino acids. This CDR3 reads CASSETGGGNTIYF. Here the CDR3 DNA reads TGTGCCAGCAGTGAAACGGGGGGCGGAAACACCATATATTTT.

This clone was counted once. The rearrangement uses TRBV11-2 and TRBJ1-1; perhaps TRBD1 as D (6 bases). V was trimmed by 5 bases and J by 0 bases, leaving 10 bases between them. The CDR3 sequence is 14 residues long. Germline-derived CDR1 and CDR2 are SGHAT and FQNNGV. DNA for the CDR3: TGTGCCAGCAGCCTGGGACATATGAACACTGAAGCTTTCTTT. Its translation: CASSLGHMNTEAFF.

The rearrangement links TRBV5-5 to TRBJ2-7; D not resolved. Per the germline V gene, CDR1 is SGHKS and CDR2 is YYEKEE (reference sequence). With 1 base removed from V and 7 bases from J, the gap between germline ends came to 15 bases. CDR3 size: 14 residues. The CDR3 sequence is CASSLWTTTREQYF. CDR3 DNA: TGTGCCAGCAGCTTGTGGACGACGACTCGGGAGCAGTACTTC.

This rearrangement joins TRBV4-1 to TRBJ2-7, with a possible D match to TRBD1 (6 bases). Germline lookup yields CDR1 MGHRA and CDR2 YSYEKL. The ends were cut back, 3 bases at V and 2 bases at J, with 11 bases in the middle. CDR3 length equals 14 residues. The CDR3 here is CASSHDDRTYEQYF. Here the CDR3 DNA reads TGCGCCAGCAGCCACGATGACAGGACCTACGAGCAGTACTTC.

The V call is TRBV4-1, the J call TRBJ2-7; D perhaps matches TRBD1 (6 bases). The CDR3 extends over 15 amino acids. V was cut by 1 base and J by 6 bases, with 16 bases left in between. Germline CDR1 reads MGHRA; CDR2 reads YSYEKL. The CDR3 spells CASSQAPRGSGEQYF. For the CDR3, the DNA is TGCGCCAGCAGCCAAGCCCCCAGGGGTAGTGGCGAGCAGTACTTC.

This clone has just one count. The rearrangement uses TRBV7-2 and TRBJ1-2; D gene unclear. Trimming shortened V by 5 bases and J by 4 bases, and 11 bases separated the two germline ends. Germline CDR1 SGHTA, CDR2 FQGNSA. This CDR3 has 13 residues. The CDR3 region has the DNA TGTGCCAGCAGCCCTGAGGGCAGCTATGGCTACACCTTC. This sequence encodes CASSPEGSYGYTF.

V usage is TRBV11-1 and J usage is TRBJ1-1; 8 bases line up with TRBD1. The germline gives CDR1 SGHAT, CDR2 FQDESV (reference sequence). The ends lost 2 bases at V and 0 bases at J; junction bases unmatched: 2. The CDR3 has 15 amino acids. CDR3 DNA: TGTGCCAGCAGCTTATCAGGGGGCCTGAACACTGAAGCTTTCTTT. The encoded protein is CASSLSGGLNTEAFF.

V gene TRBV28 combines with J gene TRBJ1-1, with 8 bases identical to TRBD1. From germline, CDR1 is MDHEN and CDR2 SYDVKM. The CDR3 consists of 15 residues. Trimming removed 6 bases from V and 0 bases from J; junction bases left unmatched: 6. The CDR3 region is CASSPLQGVNTEAFF. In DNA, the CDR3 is TGTGCCAGCAGCCCCTTACAGGGGGTGAACACTGAAGCTTTCTTT.

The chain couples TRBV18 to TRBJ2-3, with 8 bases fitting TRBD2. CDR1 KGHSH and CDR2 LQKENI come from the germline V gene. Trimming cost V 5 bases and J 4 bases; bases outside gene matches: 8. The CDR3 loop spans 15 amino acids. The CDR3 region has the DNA TGTGCCAGCTCAGTGCGGGAGGCCCCTTCAGATACGCAGTATTTT. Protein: CASSVREAPSDTQYF.

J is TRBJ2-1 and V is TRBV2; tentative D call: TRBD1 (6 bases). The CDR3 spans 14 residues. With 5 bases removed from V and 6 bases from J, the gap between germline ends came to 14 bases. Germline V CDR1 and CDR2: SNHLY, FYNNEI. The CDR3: CASSIGTRRNEQFF. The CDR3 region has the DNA TGTGCCAGCAGTATCGGGACACGGCGCAATGAGCAGTTCTTC.

The CDR3 bases are TGTGCCATCACGGCTAGCGGGAGTATTGGCACAGATACGCAGTATTTT. This translates into CAITASGSIGTDTQYF. The gene calls are TRBV10-3 and TRBJ2-3, with TRBD2 identical over 10 bases. The CDR3 totals 16 residues. CDR1 is ENHRY and CDR2 is SYGVKD in the germline V gene. The junction had 8 bases not matched to a gene; V was cut back by 7 bases and J by 1 base.

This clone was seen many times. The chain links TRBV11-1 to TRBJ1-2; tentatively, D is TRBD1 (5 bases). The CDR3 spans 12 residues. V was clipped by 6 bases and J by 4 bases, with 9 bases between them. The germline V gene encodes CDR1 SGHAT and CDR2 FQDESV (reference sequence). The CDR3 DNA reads TGTGCCAGCAGTTATACAGGCTATGGCTACACCTTC. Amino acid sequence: CASSYTGYGYTF. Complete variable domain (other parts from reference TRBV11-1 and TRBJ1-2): EAEVAQSPRYKITEKSQAVAFWCDPISGHATLYWYRQILGQGPELLVQFQDESVVDDSQLPKDRFSAERLKGVDSTLKIQPAELGDSAMYLCASSYTGYGYTFGSGTRLTVV.

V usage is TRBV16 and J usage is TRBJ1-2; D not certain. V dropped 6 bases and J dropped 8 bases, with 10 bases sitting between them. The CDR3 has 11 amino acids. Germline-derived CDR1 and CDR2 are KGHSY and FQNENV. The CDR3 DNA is TGTGCCAGCAGTTCTAGCGGGGGCTACACCTTC. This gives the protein CASSSSGGYTF.

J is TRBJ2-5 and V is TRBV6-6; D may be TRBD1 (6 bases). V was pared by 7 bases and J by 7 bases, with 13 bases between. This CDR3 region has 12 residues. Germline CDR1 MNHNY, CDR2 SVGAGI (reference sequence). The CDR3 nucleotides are TGTGCCAGCAAGAACAGGGACGGGACCCAGTACTTC. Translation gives CASKNRDGTQYF.

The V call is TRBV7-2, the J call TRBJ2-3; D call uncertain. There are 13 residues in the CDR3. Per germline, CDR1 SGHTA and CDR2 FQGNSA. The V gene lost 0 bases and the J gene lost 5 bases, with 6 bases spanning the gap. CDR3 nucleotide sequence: TGTGCCAGCAGCTTAGCGGGTATAGATACGCAGTATTTT. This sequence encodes CASSLAGIDTQYF.

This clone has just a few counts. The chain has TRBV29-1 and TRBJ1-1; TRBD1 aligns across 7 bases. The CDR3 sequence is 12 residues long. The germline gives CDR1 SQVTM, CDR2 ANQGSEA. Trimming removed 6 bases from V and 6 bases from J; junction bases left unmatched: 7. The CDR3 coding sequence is TGCAGCGTAGCCGGGACAGAGTCTGAAGCTTTCTTT. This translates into CSVAGTESEAFF.

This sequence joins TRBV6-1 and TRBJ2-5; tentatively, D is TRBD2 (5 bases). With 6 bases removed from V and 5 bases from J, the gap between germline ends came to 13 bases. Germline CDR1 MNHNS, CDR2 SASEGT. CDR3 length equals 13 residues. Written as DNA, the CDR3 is TGTGCCAGCAGCTCCCTAGCTCTGGAGACCCAGTACTTC. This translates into CASSSLALETQYF.